This T cell receptor beta chain derives from a study of T cells in localized non-small cell lung cancer. Some clones are missing from TCRdb's copy, which holds only in-frame ones; the method was immunoSEQ multiplex PCR. Of tens of thousands of clones in the sample, about 90% were seen once. Overall study results and limits: Increased T cell density in blood showed an association with longer overall survival. Among the top 100 tumor clones, a median around 60 appeared in adjacent lung. Tumor trailed uninvolved adjacent lung in T cell clonality, which peaked there.

With regard to this clone: The antigen is undetermined.

V gave up 6 bases and J gave up 4 bases; unmatched junction bases: 13. Germline CDR1 reads KGHSH; CDR2 reads LQKENI. There are 16 residues in the CDR3. Sequences were derived from peripheral blood, sampled before any cancer treatment. The chain uses TRBV18 and TRBJ1-1, with 8 nucleotides matching TRBD1. The receptor was derived from a male donor at least 60 years old with stage III squamous cell lung carcinoma. The DNA for the CDR3 is TGTGCCAGCTCTCCTACAGGGGGGGCGCAAGTCACTGAAGCTTTCTTT. Encoded protein: CASSPTGGAQVTEAFF.